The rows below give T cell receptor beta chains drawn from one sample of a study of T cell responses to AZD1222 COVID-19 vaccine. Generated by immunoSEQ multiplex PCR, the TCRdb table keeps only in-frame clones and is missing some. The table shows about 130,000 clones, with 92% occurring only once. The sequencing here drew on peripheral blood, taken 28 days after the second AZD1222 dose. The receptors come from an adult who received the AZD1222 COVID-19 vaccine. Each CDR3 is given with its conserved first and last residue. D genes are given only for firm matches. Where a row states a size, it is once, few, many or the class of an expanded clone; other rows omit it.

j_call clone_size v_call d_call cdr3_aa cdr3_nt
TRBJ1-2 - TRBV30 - CAWTRSNYGYTF TGTGCCTGGACCCGGAGTAACTATGGCTACACCTTC
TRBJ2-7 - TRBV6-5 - CASSLQSGSYEQYF TGTGCCAGCAGCTTGCAGAGCGGGTCCTACGAGCAGTACTTC
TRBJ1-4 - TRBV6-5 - CASSTQGLANEKLFF TGTGCCAGCAGTACTCAGGGTCTGGCTAATGAAAAACTGTTTTTT
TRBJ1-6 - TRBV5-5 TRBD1 CASSWTGTSSYNSPLHF TGTGCCAGCAGCTGGACAGGGACATCCTCCTATAATTCACCCCTCCACTTT
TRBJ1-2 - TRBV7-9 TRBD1 CASSLDRGYYGYTF TGTGCCAGCAGCTTAGACAGGGGATACTATGGCTACACCTTC
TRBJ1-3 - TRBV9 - CASSVDARAGNTIYF TGTGCCAGCAGCGTAGATGCCAGGGCTGGAAACACCATATATTTT
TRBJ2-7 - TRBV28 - CASALGQTYEQYF TGTGCCAGCGCCCTCGGACAGACCTACGAGCAGTACTTC
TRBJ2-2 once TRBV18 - CASSSDTGELFF TGTGCCAGCTCATCGGACACCGGGGAGCTGTTTTTT
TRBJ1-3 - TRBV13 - CASSLGWGSGNTIYF TGTGCCAGCAGCTTAGGATGGGGCTCTGGAAACACCATATATTTT
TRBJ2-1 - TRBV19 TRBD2 CASSIDRAGGPNEQFF TGTGCCAGTAGTATAGATCGAGCGGGAGGCCCCAATGAGCAGTTCTTC
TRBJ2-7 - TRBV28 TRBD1 CASSSADRVSEQYF TGTGCCAGCAGTTCGGCGGACAGGGTATCTGAGCAGTACTTC
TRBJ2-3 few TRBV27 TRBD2 CASSREGGVSSTDTQYF TGTGCCAGCAGCCGGGAGGGGGGGGTGTCTAGCACAGATACGCAGTATTTT
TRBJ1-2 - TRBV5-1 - CASSLPGVGYGYTF TGCGCCAGCAGCTTGCCGGGCGTGGGCTATGGCTACACCTTC
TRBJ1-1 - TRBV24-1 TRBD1 CATSDQRQGTFF TGTGCCACCAGTGACCAACGACAGGGAACTTTCTTT
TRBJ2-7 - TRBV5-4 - CASSLGGGSYEQYF TGTGCCAGCAGCCTAGGAGGCGGCTCCTACGAGCAGTACTTC
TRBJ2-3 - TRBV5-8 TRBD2 CASSLAGGPFGDTQYF TGTGCCAGCAGCTTGGCGGGAGGCCCGTTCGGAGATACGCAGTATTTT
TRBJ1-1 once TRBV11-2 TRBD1 CASSSRQGFGEAFF TGTGCCAGCAGCTCCCGACAGGGGTTCGGTGAAGCTTTCTTT
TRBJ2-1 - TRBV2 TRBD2 CASKLLAGGHNEQFF TGTGCCAGCAAGCTGCTAGCGGGAGGCCACAATGAGCAGTTCTTC
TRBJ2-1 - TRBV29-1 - CSVERLAGAEQFF TGCAGCGTTGAACGGCTAGCTGGGGCTGAGCAGTTCTTC
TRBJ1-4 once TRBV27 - CATRGRNEKLFF TGTGCCACCCGGGGGAGAAATGAAAAACTGTTTTTT
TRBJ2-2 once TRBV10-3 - CAISESWGNTGELFF TGTGCCATCAGTGAGTCGTGGGGTAACACCGGGGAGCTGTTTTTT
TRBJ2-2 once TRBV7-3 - CASSLTSGPGELFF TGTGCCAGCAGCTTAACGTCAGGGCCCGGGGAGCTGTTTTTT
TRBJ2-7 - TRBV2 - CASNPSGSVSYEQYF TGTGCCAGCAATCCTTCAGGGTCCGTCTCCTACGAGCAGTACTTC
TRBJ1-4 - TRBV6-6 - CASSYSRGENEKLFF TGTGCCAGCAGTTACTCGAGAGGCGAAAATGAAAAACTGTTTTTT
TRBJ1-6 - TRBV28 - CASSFKGLTPLHF TGTGCCAGCAGTTTCAAGGGGCTAACACCCCTCCACTTT
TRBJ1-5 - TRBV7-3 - CASSPGPGASNQPQHF TGTGCCAGCAGCCCCGGACCAGGGGCGAGCAATCAGCCCCAGCATTTT
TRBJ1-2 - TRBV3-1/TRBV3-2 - CASSRGAGTIYGYTF TGTGCCAGCAGCCGAGGAGCTGGGACGATATATGGCTACACCTTC
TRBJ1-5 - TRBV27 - CASSLDRSSNQPQHF TGTGCCAGCAGTTTAGACAGGTCTAGCAATCAGCCCCAGCATTTT
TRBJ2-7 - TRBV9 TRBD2 CASSVGSSGSYEQYF TGTGCCAGCAGCGTAGGGTCTAGCGGGAGTTACGAGCAGTACTTC
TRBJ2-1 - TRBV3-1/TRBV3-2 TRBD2 CASSQGPLLAGDYNEQFF TGTGCCAGCAGCCAAGGACCCCTACTAGCGGGAGACTACAATGAGCAGTTCTTC
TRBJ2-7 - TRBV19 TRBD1 CASSAPGTGASYEQYF TGTGCCAGTAGTGCTCCCGGGACAGGGGCCTCGTACGAGCAGTACTTC
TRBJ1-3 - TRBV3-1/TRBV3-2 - CASSQARSGNTIYF TGTGCCAGCAGCCAAGCGAGGTCTGGAAACACCATATATTTT
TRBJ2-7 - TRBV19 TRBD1 CASSISGQGYEQYF TGTGCCAGTAGTATTTCGGGACAGGGTTACGAGCAGTACTTC
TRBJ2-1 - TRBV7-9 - CASSLAEVTRNEQFF TGTGCCAGCAGCTTAGCGGAGGTGACTAGGAATGAGCAGTTCTTC
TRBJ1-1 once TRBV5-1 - CASSPLQGRATEAFF TGCGCCAGCAGCCCTTTACAGGGCCGGGCCACTGAAGCTTTCTTT
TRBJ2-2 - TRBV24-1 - CATSDQKITNTGELFF TGTGCCACCAGTGACCAGAAAATTACGAACACCGGGGAGCTGTTTTTT
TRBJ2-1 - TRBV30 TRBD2 CAWSHPRDYLHNEQFF TGTGCCTGGTCACACCCCCGGGACTATCTCCACAATGAGCAGTTCTTC
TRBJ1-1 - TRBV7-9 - CASSLGVGNTEAFF TGTGCCAGCAGCTTAGGGGTGGGGAACACTGAAGCTTTCTTT
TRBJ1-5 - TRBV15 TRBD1 CATSSGAGGINQPQHF TGTGCCACCAGCAGTGGGGCAGGGGGGATCAATCAGCCCCAGCATTTT
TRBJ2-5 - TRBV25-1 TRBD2 CASSEDRGLAAYQETQYF TGTGCCAGCAGTGAAGACAGAGGGCTAGCGGCATACCAAGAGACCCAGTACTTC
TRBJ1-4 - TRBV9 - CASSVAVRTNNEKLFF TGTGCCAGCAGCGTAGCAGTCAGGACGAATAATGAAAAACTGTTTTTT
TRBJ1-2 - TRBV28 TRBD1 CASSYTGTGGGWYGYTF TGTGCCAGCAGTTACACCGGGACAGGGGGAGGTTGGTATGGCTACACCTTC
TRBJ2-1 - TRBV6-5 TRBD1 CASSQQGANEQFF TGTGCCAGCAGCCAACAGGGGGCCAATGAGCAGTTCTTC
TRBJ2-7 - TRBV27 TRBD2 CASSFGGNEQYF TGTGCCAGCAGTTTCGGGGGGAACGAGCAGTACTTC
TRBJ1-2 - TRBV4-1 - CASSQALASSNYGYTF TGCGCCAGCAGCCAAGCCCTGGCCAGCTCTAACTATGGCTACACCTTC
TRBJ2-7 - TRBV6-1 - CASSEVDYRARGHEQYF TGTGCCAGCAGTGAAGTCGATTACAGGGCGCGCGGTCACGAGCAGTACTTC
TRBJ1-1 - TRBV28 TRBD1 CASSTGVPVPEAFF TGTGCCAGCAGTACAGGGGTCCCGGTACCTGAAGCTTTCTTT
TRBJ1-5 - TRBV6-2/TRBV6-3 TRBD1 CASSPIGTANQPQHF TGTGCCAGCAGTCCGATCGGGACAGCTAATCAGCCCCAGCATTTT
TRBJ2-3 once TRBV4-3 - CASSQDLGGSYTDTQYF TGCGCCAGCAGCCAAGACTTGGGCGGGTCTTACACAGATACGCAGTATTTT
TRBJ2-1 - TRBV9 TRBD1 CASGRQGYDEQFF TGTGCCAGCGGTCGACAGGGGTACGATGAGCAGTTCTTC
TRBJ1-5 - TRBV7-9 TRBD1 CASSRGQTSSNQPQHF TGTGCCAGCAGCCGGGGACAGACATCAAGCAATCAGCCCCAGCATTTT
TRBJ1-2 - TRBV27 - CASTRTEGYTF TGTGCCAGCACCCGGACGGAGGGCTACACCTTC
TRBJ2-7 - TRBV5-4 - CASSLAGQSYEQYF TGTGCCAGCAGCTTGGCCGGGCAGTCCTACGAGCAGTACTTC
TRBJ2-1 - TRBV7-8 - CASSLIEGLSYNEQFF TGTGCCAGCAGCTTAATAGAGGGACTCTCCTACAATGAGCAGTTCTTC
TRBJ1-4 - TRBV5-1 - CASSPANHNEKLFF TGCGCCAGCAGCCCAGCAAACCATAATGAAAAACTGTTTTTT
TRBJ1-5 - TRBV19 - CASSFPTLGNQPQHF TGTGCCAGTAGTTTCCCGACCCTGGGAAATCAGCCCCAGCATTTT
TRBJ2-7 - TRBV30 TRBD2 CAWKRQRESYEQYF TGTGCCTGGAAGAGGCAGCGGGAGAGCTACGAGCAGTACTTC
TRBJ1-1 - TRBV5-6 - CASSLERLNTEAFF TGTGCCAGCAGCTTGGAAAGGTTGAACACTGAAGCTTTCTTT
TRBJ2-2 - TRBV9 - CASSSRLVPTGELFF TGTGCCAGCAGCTCCCGACTAGTGCCGACCGGGGAGCTGTTTTTT
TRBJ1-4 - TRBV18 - CASSQGQLLNEKLFF TGTGCCAGCTCACAAGGACAGCTGCTTAATGAAAAACTGTTTTTT